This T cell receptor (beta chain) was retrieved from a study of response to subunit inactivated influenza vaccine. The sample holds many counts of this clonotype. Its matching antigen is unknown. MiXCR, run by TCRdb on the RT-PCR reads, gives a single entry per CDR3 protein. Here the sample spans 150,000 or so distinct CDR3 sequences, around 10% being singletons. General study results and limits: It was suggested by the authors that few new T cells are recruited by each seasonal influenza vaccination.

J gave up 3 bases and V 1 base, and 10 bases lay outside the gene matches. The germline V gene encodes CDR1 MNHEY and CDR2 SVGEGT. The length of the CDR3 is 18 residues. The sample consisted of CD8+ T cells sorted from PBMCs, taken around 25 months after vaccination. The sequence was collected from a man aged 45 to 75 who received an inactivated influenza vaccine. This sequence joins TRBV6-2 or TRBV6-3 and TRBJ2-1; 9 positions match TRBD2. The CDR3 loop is CASSYLAGGPTYYNEQFF. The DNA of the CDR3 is TGTGCCAGCAGTTACTTGGCGGGAGGGCCGACTTACTACAATGAGCAGTTCTTC.